This is a list of T cell receptor beta chains from one sample in a study of blood T cell repertoires in COVID-19. Clones were sequenced by immunoSEQ multiplex PCR, and TCRdb holds only the in-frame ones, with some missing. The sample has under 300,000 clones; 88% are singletons. Sequenced sample: peripheral blood. These receptors were collected from a woman in her thirties or forties who had recovered from COVID-19. CDR3s include the opening cysteine and the closing phenylalanine or tryptophan. The D gene is left open where the match is weak. Size tells how often a clone was seen (once, few, many) or the class of an expanded clone, and some rows leave it out.

v_gene	d_gene	abundance	j_gene	CDR3nt	CDR3aa
TRBV19	-	-	TRBJ1-1	TGTGCCAGTGTGGGGGGGGGCAAGAGCTACACTGAAGCTTTCTTT	CASVGGGKSYTEAFF
TRBV5-5	-	-	TRBJ1-4	TGTGCCAGCAGCTTTGTAGGGGGTCAGGAAAAACTGTTTTTT	CASSFVGGQEKLFF
TRBV9	TRBD1	-	TRBJ2-1	TGTGCCAGCAGCGTGGAGCCCAGGGGGCATGAGCAGTTCTTC	CASSVEPRGHEQFF
TRBV18	TRBD1	-	TRBJ1-6	TGTGCCAGCTCACCCCTGACAGGGGCCCCTAATTCACCCCTCCACTTT	CASSPLTGAPNSPLHF
TRBV12-3/TRBV12-4	-	-	TRBJ1-2	TGTGCCAGCAGTTCCCACAGGGACTATGGCTACACCTTC	CASSSHRDYGYTF
TRBV6-2/TRBV6-3	TRBD1	-	TRBJ2-3	TGTGCCAGCAGCCAAACAAGACAGGGGGCCCCTTATACGCAGTATTTT	CASSQTRQGAPYTQYF
TRBV5-6	-	-	TRBJ1-2	TGTGCCAGCAGCTGGACACTGGACGGAGACTATGGCTACACCTTC	CASSWTLDGDYGYTF
TRBV7-2	TRBD2	-	TRBJ2-7	TGTGCCAGCAGCTTAGCGGCTAGCGGATACTACGAGCAGTACTTC	CASSLAASGYYEQYF
TRBV5-1	-	-	TRBJ2-7	TGCGCCAGCAGCTTGGCGGGTCCCAACTACGAGCAGTACTTC	CASSLAGPNYEQYF
TRBV15	-	-	TRBJ1-5	TGTGCCACCAGCAGAGTCGGCGGTCAGCCCCAGCATTTT	CATSRVGGQPQHF
TRBV6-5	-	-	TRBJ1-2	TGTGCCAGCAACCCCCGGGTCAGTTCTAACTATGGCTACACCTTC	CASNPRVSSNYGYTF
TRBV27	-	-	TRBJ1-1	TGTGCCAGCAGTTTTTGGGGCAAGAACACTGAAGCTTTCTTT	CASSFWGKNTEAFF
TRBV6-5	-	-	TRBJ1-3	TGTGCCAGCAGTTACTCGTCGGGGGTAAGAGACACCATATATTTT	CASSYSSGVRDTIYF
TRBV24-1	-	-	TRBJ1-1	TGTGCCACCAGCCCGGGCGGGGGCATGAGGACTGAAGCTTTCTTT	CATSPGGGMRTEAFF
TRBV19	TRBD1	-	TRBJ1-1	TGTGCCAGTAGTATGAGACAGGGGGCGAACACTGAAGCTTTCTTT	CASSMRQGANTEAFF
TRBV7-6	-	-	TRBJ2-1	TGTGCCAGCAGCCCCCTTTCGGGAAGCTCCTACAATGAGCAGTTCTTC	CASSPLSGSSYNEQFF
TRBV7-2	TRBD1	-	TRBJ1-1	TGTGCCAGCAGCACCCAAACAGGGGACACTGAAGCTTTCTTT	CASSTQTGDTEAFF
TRBV9	-	-	TRBJ2-4	TGTGCCAGCAGCGTAGGGGGACTCGAAAACATTCAGTACTTC	CASSVGGLENIQYF
TRBV6-2/TRBV6-3	-	-	TRBJ2-7	TGTGCCAGCAGTTACGCCAGCTACGAGCAGTACTTC	CASSYASYEQYF
TRBV6-2/TRBV6-3	-	-	TRBJ1-2	TGTGCCAGCAGTAACCCCTCTGACAGCGTCTATGGCTACACCTTC	CASSNPSDSVYGYTF
TRBV12-3/TRBV12-4	-	-	TRBJ1-1	TGTGCCAGCAGCCCGGGGTGGGACACTGAAGCTTTCTTT	CASSPGWDTEAFF
TRBV3-1/TRBV3-2	-	-	TRBJ1-2	TGTGCCAGCAGCCAAGCGGGAGCTAACTATGGCTACACCTTC	CASSQAGANYGYTF
TRBV7-2	-	once	TRBJ1-4	TGTGCCAGCAGCTTAGGCCCGGGGGAAAAACTGTTTTTT	CASSLGPGEKLFF
TRBV24-1	-	-	TRBJ2-1	TGTGCCACCAGTGATAGGGGGACCCCCACCTACAATGAGCAGTTCTTC	CATSDRGTPTYNEQFF
TRBV19	TRBD1	-	TRBJ2-2	TGTGCCAGTAGTCTAGAGACAGGGCCCACCGGGGAGCTGTTTTTT	CASSLETGPTGELFF
TRBV11-2	TRBD1	-	TRBJ2-5	TGTGCCAGCAGCTTAGGGACAGGGCGACCATTAGAGACCCAGTACTTC	CASSLGTGRPLETQYF
TRBV3-1/TRBV3-2	-	once	TRBJ1-2	TGTGCCAGCAGCCAAGTGGGGCAGGCGGGGTATGGCTACACCTTC	CASSQVGQAGYGYTF
TRBV11-3	TRBD1	-	TRBJ1-1	TGTGCCAGCAGCGCGGGACAGGGGATAGGTGGCACTGAAGCTTTCTTT	CASSAGQGIGGTEAFF
TRBV2	-	-	TRBJ1-5	TGTGCCAGCAGTGGGGGGCCCAATCAGCCCCAGCATTTT	CASSGGPNQPQHF
TRBV7-6	TRBD1	few	TRBJ2-3	TGTGCCAGCAGCTTAGGGGGGACAGGGCGGAGTTTCTGGGATACGCAGTATTTT	CASSLGGTGRSFWDTQYF
TRBV19	-	-	TRBJ1-1	TGTGCCAGTAGTATAGCCCCGGAGGCTGAAGCTTTCTTT	CASSIAPEAEAFF
TRBV20-1	TRBD2	-	TRBJ2-5	TGCAGTGCTAGTGTGCCTAGCGGACTACAAGAGACCCAGTACTTC	CSASVPSGLQETQYF
TRBV19	TRBD1	-	TRBJ2-1	TGTGCCAGTAGTGCCTCGACAGGGACGGGGCAGTTCTTC	CASSASTGTGQFF
TRBV19	-	-	TRBJ2-5	TGTGCCAGTAGTCATAGGGACACACAAGAGACCCAGTACTTC	CASSHRDTQETQYF
TRBV7-2	TRBD2	-	TRBJ2-1	TGTGCCAGCAGCTTATATCAGCGGGATATGTTGGGTGAGCAGTTCTTC	CASSLYQRDMLGEQFF
TRBV13	-	once	TRBJ2-1	TGTGCCAGCAGCTTAGCCGCAGGGAAGACTTCCAATGAGCAGTTCTTC	CASSLAAGKTSNEQFF
TRBV7-3	-	-	TRBJ1-6	TGTGCCAGCAGCTTAGGCAGCTCCTATAATTCACCCCTCCACTTT	CASSLGSSYNSPLHF
TRBV6-2/TRBV6-3	-	-	TRBJ2-2	TGTGCCAGCAGTTACGGGACTCGGGGCACCGGGGAGCTGTTTTTT	CASSYGTRGTGELFF
TRBV30	-	-	TRBJ1-5	TGTGCCTGGAGTGAAGCGGCCTCTAGCAATCAGCCCCAGCATTTT	CAWSEAASSNQPQHF
TRBV29-1	-	-	TRBJ2-1	TGCAGCGTTGAAGATCGACGCCAGGGTTTCTACAATGAGCAGTTCTTC	CSVEDRRQGFYNEQFF
TRBV4-1	TRBD2	-	TRBJ2-2	TGCGCCAGCAGCCACCGACTAGCGGGAGCCACCGGGGAGCTGTTTTTT	CASSHRLAGATGELFF
TRBV9	-	-	TRBJ2-3	TGTGCCAGCAGCGTATCGGGGACTTCTCACACAGATACGCAGTATTTT	CASSVSGTSHTDTQYF
TRBV9	-	-	TRBJ2-2	TGTGCCAGCTCCAAGGGGGGGGTCCCCGGGGAGCTGTTTTTT	CASSKGGVPGELFF
TRBV27	TRBD1	-	TRBJ2-1	TGTGCCAGCAGTTTAGGGGCGACAGGGAACCTAAATGAGCAGTTCTTC	CASSLGATGNLNEQFF
TRBV24-1	-	-	TRBJ1-1	TGTGCCACCCAGGGCGGGGTTAACACTGAAGCTTTCTTT	CATQGGVNTEAFF